Described below is a single T cell receptor beta chain sequence and its context. This specimen comes from a study of blood T cell repertoires in COVID-19. Germline values: CDR1 MDHEN, CDR2 SYDVKM. The CDR3 extends over 12 amino acids. Between the trimmed V and J ends, which lost 10 bases and 6 bases, there was a span of 13 bases. Clones were read by immunoSEQ multiplex PCR, and TCRdb kept only the in-frame ones, dropping some. The sample carries approximately 450,000 clones, 75% to 90% recorded once. Allocation to cohorts depended on clinical history reported by the participants. The receptor was isolated from a young man who had recovered from COVID-19. The V and J genes are TRBV28 and TRBJ1-5; TRBD1 is a possible D gene (5 bases). Sequencing was carried out using PBMCs or T cells enriched from blood (not recorded which). The CDR3 sequence: CATTAGGQPQHF. The DNA for the CDR3 is TGTGCCACCACCGCGGGGGGTCAGCCCCAGCATTTT.